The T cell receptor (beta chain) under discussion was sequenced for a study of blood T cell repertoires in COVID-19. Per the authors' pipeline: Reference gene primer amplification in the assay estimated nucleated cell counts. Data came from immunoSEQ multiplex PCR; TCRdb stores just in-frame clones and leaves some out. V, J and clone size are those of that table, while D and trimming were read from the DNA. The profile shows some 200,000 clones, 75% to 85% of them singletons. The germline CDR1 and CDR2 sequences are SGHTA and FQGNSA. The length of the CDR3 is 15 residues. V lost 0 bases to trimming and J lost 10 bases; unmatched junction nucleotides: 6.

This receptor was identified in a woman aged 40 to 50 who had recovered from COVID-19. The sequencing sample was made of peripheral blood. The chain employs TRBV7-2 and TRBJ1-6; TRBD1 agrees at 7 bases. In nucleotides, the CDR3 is TGTGCCAGCAGCTTAGCGGTTACAGGGGAATCACCCCTCCACTTT. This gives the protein CASSLAVTGESPLHF.